This TCR beta chain is from a study of vaccination and CD4 T cells after COVID-19. In germline, CDR1 is MNHEY, CDR2 SVGEGT. V gave up 5 bases and J gave up 5 bases; unmatched junction bases: 9. The CDR3 spans 15 residues. Points on this clonotype: Its matching antigen is unknown.

Specified treatment: roughly 11-day PBMC culture with coronavirus spike peptide pools or control peptides (ViraFEST assay). With the Oncomine TCR Beta short-read assay, DNA from cultured CD4+ T cells was sequenced. TCRdb re-analysed the PCR reads in MiXCR, keeping a single row per CDR3 protein. There are about 15,000 distinct CDR3 sequences in the sample; 55% to 75% occur only once, and 6.2% lies in the top ten. The receptor was isolated from a human donor who had recovered from COVID-19. Sequencing was done on a sample of CD4+ T cells from blood, cultured in vitro. The chain combines TRBV6-2 or TRBV6-3 with TRBJ1-5, with 7 bases fitting TRBD1. CDR3 in DNA: TGTGCCAGCAGTCCCTCGGACAGGCCGTATCAGCCCCAGCATTTT. Its translation: CASSPSDRPYQPQHF.